These 18 T cell receptor beta chains came from one sample sequenced in a study of T cell clonotyping in hematopoietic cell transplantation. The protocol was immunoSEQ multiplex PCR, while the TCRdb copy is restricted to in-frame clones and leaves out a portion. Of tens of thousands of clones in the sample, 90% to 96% were seen once. Time point specified: recipient sample about 28 days before transplant, after cytoreduction. Sequences were derived from peripheral blood mononuclear cells, sampled before stem cell transplant. The receptors derive from a woman in her forties or fifties with acute myeloid leukemia. Some clones in this sample may be carry-over from other donors' samples.

The chain recombines TRBV28 with TRBJ1-2; 8 bases map to TRBD1. The CDR3 sequence is 15 residues long. V gave up 11 bases and J gave up 2 bases; unmatched junction bases: 13. CDR1 is MDHEN, CDR2 SYDVKM, per germline. For the CDR3, the DNA is TGTGCCGTCCCCGGACTGGCAGGGGGCAACTATGGCTACACCTTC. Translating gives CAVPGLAGGNYGYTF.

The rearrangement joins TRBV7-9 to TRBJ2-3, with D possibly being TRBD2 (5 bases). This CDR3 has 17 amino acids. Germline V gene sequence: CDR1 SEHNR, CDR2 FQNEAQ (reference sequence). Trimming cost V 3 bases and J 7 bases, with 23 bases left between them. DNA for the CDR3: TGTGCCAGCAGCTTTTGGGGAGATTATGATTTTGCTAATACGCAGTATTTT. It codes for CASSFWGDYDFANTQYF.

This clone was observed once. The chain carries TRBV28 and TRBJ1-1; D unclear. The CDR3 length is 15 residues. Looked up from germline, CDR1 is MDHEN and CDR2 is SYDVKM. V shed 5 bases and J shed 0 bases, with 13 bases lying between them. CDR3 sequence: CASSNNWALNTEAFF. The CDR3 DNA follows: TGTGCCAGCAGTAACAACTGGGCCTTGAACACTGAAGCTTTCTTT.

V and J are TRBV19 and TRBJ1-3; the D gene is possibly TRBD1 (6 bases). The CDR3 is 16 residues long. CDR1 is LNHDA and CDR2 is SQIVND in the germline V gene (reference sequence). V lost 6 bases to trimming and J lost 0 bases, with 15 bases between them. CDR3 sequence (DNA): TGTGCCAGTAGCCCACCGGGACACCACTCTGGAAACACCATATATTTT. Its protein is CASSPPGHHSGNTIYF.

A single count supports this clone. J is TRBJ2-2 and V is TRBV11-3; D remains unclear. Between the trimmed V and J ends, which lost 0 bases and 8 bases, there was a span of 10 bases. This CDR3 is built from 14 residues. CDR1 SGHNT and CDR2 YENEEA come from the germline V gene. The CDR3, as DNA: TGTGCCAGCAGCTTAGATCTTTTGAGTGGGGAGCTGTTTTTT. Protein: CASSLDLLSGELFF.

The rearrangement uses TRBV29-1 and TRBJ2-5, with 10 bases aligning to TRBD1. The germline gives CDR1 SQVTM, CDR2 ANQGSEA. Unmatched junction bases numbered 10, after V lost 6 bases and J lost 0 bases. This CDR3 comprises 16 residues. The CDR3: CSVETGGAMYQETQYF. The CDR3, as DNA: TGCAGCGTGGAGACAGGGGGCGCCATGTACCAAGAGACCCAGTACTTC.

The chain combines TRBV16 with TRBJ2-7; 7 nucleotides agree with TRBD1. Losses at the gene ends were 7 bases for V and 0 bases for J; bases not matched to a gene: 9. Per the germline V gene, CDR1 is KGHSY and CDR2 is FQNENV. CDR3 length equals 15 residues. This chain's CDR3 is CASTNQGVSSYEQYF. The CDR3, as DNA: TGTGCCAGCACCAACCAGGGGGTTAGCTCCTACGAGCAGTACTTC. Full variable domain (remainder filled in from reference TRBV16 and TRBJ2-7): GEEVAQTPKHLVRGEGQKAKLYCAPIKGHSYVFWYQQVLKNEFKFLISFQNENVFDETGMPKERFSAKCLPNSPCSLEIQATKLEDSAVYFCASTNQGVSSYEQYFGPGTRLTVT.

The rearrangement links TRBV27 to TRBJ2-3; TRBD2 aligns across 8 bases. The CDR3 consists of 17 residues. V shed 6 bases and J 2 bases; nucleotides not matched to a gene: 13. From germline, CDR1 is MNHEY and CDR2 SMNVEV (reference sequence). The CDR3 bases are TGTGCCAGCAGGGCGGGAGGCCTTACCCCGCACACAGATACGCAGTATTTT. Its protein is CASRAGGLTPHTDTQYF.

The V call is TRBV9, the J call TRBJ1-1, with D possibly TRBD1 on 5 matching bases. Deletions cut 0 bases from V and 4 bases from J, with 19 bases between. The CDR3 loop spans 17 amino acids. Germline values: CDR1 SGDLS, CDR2 YYNGEE. The CDR3 sequence: CASSVVVPGKGGTEAFF. Here the CDR3 DNA reads TGTGCCAGCAGCGTAGTCGTTCCAGGGAAGGGTGGCACTGAAGCTTTCTTT.

Points on this clone: Germline is not matched at one junction end, which may reflect a read error. J is TRBJ1-1 and V is TRBV20-1, with D unclear. The CDR3 is 11 residues long. Per the germline V gene, CDR1 is DFQATT and CDR2 is SNEGSKA (reference sequence). The CDR3 coding sequence is TGCAGTCCTAGCGCGAACACTGAAGCTTTCTTT. This codes for CSPSANTEAFF.

The sample holds one count of this clone. The chain is built from TRBV6-5 and TRBJ1-5; tentatively, D is TRBD1 (5 bases). The length of the CDR3 is 13 residues. Trimming stripped 5 bases from V and 6 bases from J, with 11 bases between. Germline V gives CDR1 MNHEY, CDR2 SVGAGI. The CDR3: CASSPSGLQPQHF. Written as DNA, the CDR3 is TGTGCCAGCAGTCCCTCGGGACTTCAGCCCCAGCATTTT.

The gene calls are TRBV2 and TRBJ1-2, with D possibly matching TRBD1 (5 bases). The CDR3 totals 14 residues. The ends were cut back, 7 bases at V and 8 bases at J, with 20 bases in the middle. Germline loops: CDR1 SNHLY, CDR2 FYNNEI. CDR3 protein: CASIYLVKEGGYTF. CDR3 DNA: TGTGCCAGCATTTACCTTGTCAAAGAGGGGGGCTACACCTTC.

V usage is TRBV30 and J usage is TRBJ1-5; D gene uncertain. Trimming removed 3 bases at V and 0 bases at J, with 6 bases between. CDR1 and CDR2 (germline): GTSNPN, SVGIG (reference sequence). The CDR3 totals 13 residues. The CDR3, as DNA: TGTGCCTGGAGAGCATTTAGCAATCAGCCCCAGCATTTT. It specifies CAWRAFSNQPQHF. The complete variable domain, with remaining parts taken from reference TRBV30 and TRBJ1-5, reads SQTIHQWPATLVQPVGSPLSLECTVEGTSNPNLYWYRQAAGRGLQLLFYSVGIGQISSEVPQNLSASRPQDRQFILSSKKLLLSDSGFYLCAWRAFSNQPQHFGDGTRLSIL.

The V gene is TRBV11-1, the J gene TRBJ1-1, with D uncertain. V was shortened by 4 bases and J by 5 bases, with 14 bases between the two germline ends. The CDR3 is 14 amino acids. Germline V gene sequence: CDR1 SGHAT, CDR2 FQDESV (reference sequence). The CDR3 sequence is CASSYSIRRTEAFF. CDR3 sequence (DNA): TGTGCCAGCAGCTACTCTATTAGAAGGACTGAAGCTTTCTTT.

V gene TRBV29-1 combines with J gene TRBJ2-1; the D gene could be TRBD1 or TRBD2 (5 bases each). V lost 0 bases and J 10 bases, leaving 10 bases between the germline ends. CDR1 and CDR2 (germline): SQVTM, ANQGSEA. The CDR3 runs 12 residues. For the CDR3, the DNA is TGCAGCGTTGAAGAATTTCGGGACGAGCAGTTCTTC. This gives the protein CSVEEFRDEQFF.

The rearrangement joins TRBV5-6 to TRBJ1-5; D might be TRBD1 (6 bases). CDR1 SGHDT and CDR2 YYEEEE come from the germline V gene. This CDR3 has 16 amino acids. The ends were cut back, 0 bases at V and 1 base at J, with 11 bases in the middle. CDR3 residues: CASSLGGRGSNQPQHF. The CDR3 region has the DNA TGTGCCAGCAGCTTGGGGGGGCGCGGAAGCAATCAGCCCCAGCATTTT.

This clone was observed a single time. This chain connects TRBV29-1 to TRBJ2-7; the match to TRBD2 covers 8 bases. Trimming removed 6 bases from V and 7 bases from J; junction bases left unmatched: 5. CDR3 length: 11 residues. In germline, CDR1 is SQVTM, CDR2 ANQGSEA. The CDR3, as DNA: TGCAGCGTCGCGGGGGGAGGGGAGCAGTACTTC. This encodes CSVAGGGEQYF.

The chain uses TRBV29-1 and TRBJ1-2; D unresolved. V lost 4 bases to trimming and J lost 4 bases, with 13 bases between them. The length of the CDR3 is 13 residues. Germline V gives CDR1 SQVTM, CDR2 ANQGSEA. CDR3 sequence (DNA): TGCAGCGTTGGTGCTCTGAACCGCTATGGCTACACCTTC. Protein sequence: CSVGALNRYGYTF.